The text below deals with one T cell receptor beta chain. The antigen remains undetermined. With V trimmed by 4 bases and J by 2 bases, 7 bases remained unmatched. This CDR3 has 16 residues. Germline V gives CDR1 LGHDT, CDR2 YNNKEL (reference sequence). This sample is drawn from a study of CD8 T cells in Susac syndrome. Background on the study: Within the sequenced Susac syndrome patient group, more than 5 exhibited active disease and about eight were in remission. At the time their blood was drawn, patients with Susac syndrome were either therapy-naive, on corticosteroids (with some of them also receiving intravenous immunoglobulin), or on intravenous immunoglobulin alone. Study-level results: The CD4+ T cell repertoires in Susac syndrome were not clonally expanded.

The RNA, about 0.5 to 1 ug, was put through reverse transcription using random hexamers. An immunoSEQ multiplex PCR generated amplified TCR beta CDR3 products spanning 54 Vbeta and 13 Jbeta. Each CDR3 protein gets one entry after TCRdb re-called the immunoSEQ multiplex PCR reads with MiXCR. In the table there are roughly 200,000 distinct CDR3 sequences, roughly 94% of which are singletons. The source of this sequence is a human donor with Susac syndrome. The chain joins TRBV3-1 to TRBJ2-3; TRBD1 matches 9 bases. What was sequenced was CD4+ T cells from PBMCs. CDR3 DNA: TGTGCCAGCAGCCTTGGGACAGGGAGGGTCACAGATACGCAGTATTTT. This gives the protein CASSLGTGRVTDTQYF.